The clone carrying this TCR beta chain showed up just a few times. The target antigen is unknown. Per germline, CDR1 MNHEY and CDR2 SVGAGI. V was clipped by 4 bases and J by 1 base; unmatched bases: 4. The CDR3 sequence is 14 residues long. A library of TCRbeta sequences, prepared with unique molecular identifiers, was generated. From the PCR reads, TCRdb called clonotypes with MiXCR, one entry per CDR3 protein. The sample has around 600,000 distinct CDR3 sequences, roughly 23% seen once; the top ten hold over 12%. The sample originates from a study of T-cell reconstitution after alpha-beta-depleted transplantation in children. Study-wide points: After one year, T-cell counts and TCRbeta diversity mostly came from new T cells. Certain patients had high TCRbeta diversity at day 60, and it came from recipient T cells and thymic progenitors that survived. Several hundred expanded graft clones reportedly gave rise to the alpha-beta T cells present about two months after transplant.

The specimen comprised PBMCs, mostly from graft donor cells, sampled 360 days after TCRalphabeta/CD19-depleted stem cell transplant. The clonotype was recovered from a boy less than two years old who had a stem cell transplant for acute myeloid leukemia, so the T cells may come from the graft donor. The gene calls are TRBV6-5 and TRBJ2-7; TRBD1 aligns across 7 bases. CDR3 sequence reads: CASSWTGTSYEQYV. The CDR3 bases are TGTGCCAGCAGTTGGACAGGTACATCCTACGAGCAGTACGTC.